This T cell receptor (beta chain) was sequenced in a study of CD8+ T cells in alopecia areata. Study outcomes and limitations: Both scalp clonality and the expanded CD8+ clones among the top 100 showed a significant decrease with tofacitinib.

Treatment: oral pan-JAK inhibitor, 5-10 mg twice daily. The V and J ends lost 9 bases and 5 bases respectively, with 13 bases between them. Germline V gene data show CDR1 as ENHRY and CDR2 as SYGVKD. CDR3 length equals 12 residues. A note on this clone: Its cognate antigen is unknown.

cDNA prepared by RNA extraction and subsequent reverse transcription served as the template for sequencing. Only in-frame clones appear in the TCRdb table, and some are missing; sequencing was by immunoSEQ multiplex PCR. Here the sample spans some 150,000 clones, about 54% being singletons. The chain has TRBV10-3 and TRBJ2-5; possible D gene TRBD2, 5 bases. The source material was CD4+ T cells sorted from blood, sampled at roughly week 58, from a patient treated with tofacitinib. This clonotype was sampled from a human donor with alopecia areata. CDR3 nucleotides: TGTGCCATTGCGGACCGAGGGGAGACCCAGTACTTC. This sequence encodes CAIADRGETQYF.